Detailed here is one T cell receptor beta chain. The data derive from a study of blood T cell repertoires in COVID-19. Overall study: Italy, Spain and the United States were the sources of the convalescent and acute COVID-19 samples.

As originally analysed: Estimated nucleated cell counts came from reference gene primer amplification. TCRdb keeps only in-frame clones here, not all; method: immunoSEQ multiplex PCR. Clone size and V and J calls were adopted from that table, with D and trimming inferred from the DNA. This repertoire shows fewer than 250,000 clones, 84% found once; its top ten account for 10%. Germline assignment: CDR1 MDHEN and CDR2 SYDVKM. There are 16 residues in the CDR3. The V and J ends lost 3 bases and 1 base, in that order; junction bases with no gene match: 7. The rearrangement uses TRBV28 and TRBJ2-5; 8 nucleotides align to TRBD1. Sequencing input: peripheral blood. This clonotype was obtained from an elderly woman with COVID-19, enrolled during active disease. The CDR3 protein is CASSLSQGAAQETQYF. CDR3 in DNA: TGTGCCAGCAGTTTGAGCCAGGGGGCGGCCCAAGAGACCCAGTACTTC. Full variable domain (remainder filled in from reference TRBV28 and TRBJ2-5): DVKVTQSSRYLVKRTGEKVFLECVQDMDHENMFWYRQDPGLGLRLIYFSYDVKMKEKGDIPEGYSVSREKKERFSLILESASTNQTSMYLCASSLSQGAAQETQYFGPGTRLLVL.